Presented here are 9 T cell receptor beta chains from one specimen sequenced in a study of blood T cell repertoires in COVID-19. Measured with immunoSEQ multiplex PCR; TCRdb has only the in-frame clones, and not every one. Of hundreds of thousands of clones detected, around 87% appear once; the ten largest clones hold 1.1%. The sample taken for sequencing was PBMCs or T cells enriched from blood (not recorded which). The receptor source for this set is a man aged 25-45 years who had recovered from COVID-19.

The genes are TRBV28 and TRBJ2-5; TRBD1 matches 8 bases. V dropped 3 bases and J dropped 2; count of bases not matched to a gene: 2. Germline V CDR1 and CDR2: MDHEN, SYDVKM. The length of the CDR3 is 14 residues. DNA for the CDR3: TGTGCCAGCAGTTTCGACAGGGGTCAAGAGACCCAGTACTTC. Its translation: CASSFDRGQETQYF.

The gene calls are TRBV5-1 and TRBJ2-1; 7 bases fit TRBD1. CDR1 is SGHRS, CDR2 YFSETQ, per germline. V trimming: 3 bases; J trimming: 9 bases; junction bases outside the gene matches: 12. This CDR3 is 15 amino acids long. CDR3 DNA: TGCGCCAGCAGCTCGCAACTAGAGGGGGCGAGTGAGCAGTTCTTC. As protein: CASSSQLEGASEQFF.

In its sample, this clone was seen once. The CDR3 spells CASSLIVEGNQPQHF. CDR3 nucleotides: TGTGCCAGCTCACTGATAGTTGAGGGCAATCAGCCCCAGCATTTT. The chain recombines TRBV18 with TRBJ1-5; D unclear. CDR3 length: 15 amino acids. Trimming took 4 bases from V and 2 from J, leaving 12 bases between them. Germline CDR1 reads KGHSH; CDR2 reads LQKENI.

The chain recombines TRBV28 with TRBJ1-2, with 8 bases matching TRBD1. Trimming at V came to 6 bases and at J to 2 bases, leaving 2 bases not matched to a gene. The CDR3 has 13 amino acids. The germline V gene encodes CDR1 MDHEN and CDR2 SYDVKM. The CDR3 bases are TGTGCCAGCAGCGACAGGGGAAACTATGGCTACACCTTC. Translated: CASSDRGNYGYTF.

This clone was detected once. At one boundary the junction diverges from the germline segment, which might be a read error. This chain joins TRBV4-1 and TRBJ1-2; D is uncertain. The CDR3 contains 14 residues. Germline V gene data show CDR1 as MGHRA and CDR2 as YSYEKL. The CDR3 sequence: CASNQLYANYGYTF. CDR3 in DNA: TGCGCCAGCAACCAACTCTACGCTAACTATGGCTACACCTTC.

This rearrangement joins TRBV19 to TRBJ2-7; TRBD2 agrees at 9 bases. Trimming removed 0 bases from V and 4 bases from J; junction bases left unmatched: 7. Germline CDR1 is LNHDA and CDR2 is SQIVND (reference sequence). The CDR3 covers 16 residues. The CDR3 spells CASSIDRGTSTYEQYF. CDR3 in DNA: TGTGCCAGTAGTATAGATCGCGGGACTAGCACATACGAGCAGTACTTC.

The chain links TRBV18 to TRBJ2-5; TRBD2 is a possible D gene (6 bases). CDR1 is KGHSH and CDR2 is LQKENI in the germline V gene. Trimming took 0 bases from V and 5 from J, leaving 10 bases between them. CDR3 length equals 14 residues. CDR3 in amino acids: CASSPPGSPETQYF. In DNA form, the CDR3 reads TGTGCCAGCTCACCACCCGGGAGTCCTGAGACCCAGTACTTC.

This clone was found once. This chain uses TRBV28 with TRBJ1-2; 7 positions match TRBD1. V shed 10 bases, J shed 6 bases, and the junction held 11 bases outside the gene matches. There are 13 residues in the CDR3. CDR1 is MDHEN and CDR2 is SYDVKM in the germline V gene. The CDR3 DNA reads TGTGCCACCAGGGTGAAGGGGGCGGATGGCTACACCTTC. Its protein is CATRVKGADGYTF.

The CDR3 spells CASRLEVFYNEQFF. CDR3 bases: TGTGCCAGTAGACTGGAGGTATTCTACAATGAGCAGTTCTTC. The chain combines TRBV19 with TRBJ2-1; tentatively, D is TRBD2 (5 bases). The CDR3 sequence is 14 residues long. With 6 bases removed from V and 3 bases from J, the gap between germline ends came to 12 bases. Germline lookup yields CDR1 LNHDA and CDR2 SQIVND (reference sequence).